The clone carrying this T cell receptor (beta chain) was counted a single time. Its antigen is unknown. Time point indicated: newly diagnosed GD, antithyroid drugs for less than 3 months. PBMC-extracted RNA yielded the TCR library. Germline CDR1 is LGHNA and CDR2 is YNFKEQ. The CDR3 sequence is 16 residues long. Trimming left V 3 bases short and J 1 base short, with 14 bases between. Arm-PCR of CDR3 regions and iRepertoire HTBI primers were the basis on which TCR beta libraries were built. From the multiplex PCR reads, TCRdb called clonotypes with MiXCR, one entry per CDR3 protein. This table has more than 350,000 distinct CDR3 sequences, about 16% appearing once. The entry originates in a study of regulatory T cells in long-lasting Graves disease. Study-wide results and caveats: Clonotypes that were public and shared totalled roughly 3,000 in persistent patients versus 850 to 1,000 in new patients.

The data were also submitted as part of a second study, on T cells in Graves' hyperthyroidism and ophthalmopathy. That paper notes: With the HTBI primer set, the TCR CDR3 went through a first round of RT-PCR.

This TCR derives from a woman younger than 45 with Graves disease. The specimen was peripheral blood mononuclear cells (PBMCs), collected at new diagnosis, from a patient treated with antithyroid drugs. The chain has TRBV4-2 and TRBJ2-3; tentatively, D is TRBD1 or TRBD2 (5 bases each). As DNA, the CDR3 is TGTGCCAGCAGCCAGGGTCAATCGGGGCGCACAGATACGCAGTATTTT. Translated: CASSQGQSGRTDTQYF.